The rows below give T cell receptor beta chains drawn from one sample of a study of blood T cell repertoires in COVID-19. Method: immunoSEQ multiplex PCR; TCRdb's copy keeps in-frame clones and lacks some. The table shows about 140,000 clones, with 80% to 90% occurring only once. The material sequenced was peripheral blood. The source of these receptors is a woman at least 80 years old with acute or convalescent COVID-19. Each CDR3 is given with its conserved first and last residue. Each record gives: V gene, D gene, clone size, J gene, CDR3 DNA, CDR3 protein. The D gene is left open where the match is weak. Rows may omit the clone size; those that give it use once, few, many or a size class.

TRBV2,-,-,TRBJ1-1,TGTGCCAGCAGGGCCCGGGGGGGCCGATCTACTGAAGCTTTCTTT,CASRARGGRSTEAFF
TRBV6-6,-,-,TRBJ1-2,TGTGCCAGCAGTTACTCTGGGGGGGGAGACTATGGCTACACCTTC,CASSYSGGGDYGYTF
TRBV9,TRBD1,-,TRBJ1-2,TGTGCCAGCAGCCCAAGGGGTGGACAGGGGGATGGCTACACCTTC,CASSPRGGQGDGYTF
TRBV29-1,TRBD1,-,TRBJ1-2,TGCAGCGTGGAGACAGGGACCTTCAACTATGGCTACACCTTC,CSVETGTFNYGYTF
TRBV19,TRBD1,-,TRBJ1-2,TGTGCCAGTAGTAGCAGGGGGCGAGAGTACTATGGCTACACCTTC,CASSSRGREYYGYTF
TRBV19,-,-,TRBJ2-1,TGTGCCAGTAGTATTCAGGGTTCCTACAATGAGCAGTTCTTC,CASSIQGSYNEQFF
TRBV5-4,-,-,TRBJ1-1,TGTGCCAGCAGCTTGTCGGCGGGGAACACTGAAGCTTTCTTT,CASSLSAGNTEAFF
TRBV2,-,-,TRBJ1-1,TGTGGGGTAACAGGGATTATCTCGAGGGCTGAAGCTTTCTTT,CGVTGIISRAEAFF
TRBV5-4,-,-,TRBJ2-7,TGTGCCAGCAGCCCCCTTCGGCAGGGGCGGCACGAGCAGTACTTC,CASSPLRQGRHEQYF
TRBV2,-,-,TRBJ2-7,TGTGCCAGCACGAAGTCACTTGGGCAGGGGTACGAGCAGTACTTC,CASTKSLGQGYEQYF
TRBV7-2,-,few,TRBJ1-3,TGTGCCAGCAGCTTAGCCACAGGGGGAAACACCATATATTTT,CASSLATGGNTIYF
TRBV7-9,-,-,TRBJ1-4,TGTGCCAGCAGCTTAAATGTCCAGGGGTTTGAAAGAACTAATGAAAAACTGTTTTTT,CASSLNVQGFERTNEKLFF
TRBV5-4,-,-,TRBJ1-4,TGTGCCAGCAGCCCGGGTGGAACTAATGAAAAACTGTTTTTT,CASSPGGTNEKLFF
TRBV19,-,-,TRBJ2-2,TGTGCCAGTAGCGTCCCCCCGGCCGGGGAGCTGTTTTTT,CASSVPPAGELFF
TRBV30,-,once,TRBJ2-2,TGTGCCTGGCGGCAGGGCGTATCTGCCGGGGAGCTGTTTTTT,CAWRQGVSAGELFF
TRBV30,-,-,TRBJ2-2,TGTGCCTGGAGGGCTACTAGCACCGGGGAGCTGTTTTTT,CAWRATSTGELFF
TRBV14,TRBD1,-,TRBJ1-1,TGTGCCAGCAGCCGGGACAGGGGTCCTTTGAACACTGAAGCTTTCTTT,CASSRDRGPLNTEAFF
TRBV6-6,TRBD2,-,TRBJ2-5,TGTGCCAGCAGTCAAACCGGGACTAGCGGGGGAGAGACCCAGTACTTC,CASSQTGTSGGETQYF
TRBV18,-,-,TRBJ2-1,TGTGCCAGCTCACCAGGAGAGGAGGGGCAGTTCTTC,CASSPGEEGQFF
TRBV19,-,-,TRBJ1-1,TGTGCCAGTAGTATGGTGGGAGGGGCTAACACTGAAGCTTTCTTT,CASSMVGGANTEAFF
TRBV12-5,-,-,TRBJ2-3,TGTGCTAGTGGGGATGCCGGGCTCCAGGGCGCAGATACGCAGTATTTT,CASGDAGLQGADTQYF
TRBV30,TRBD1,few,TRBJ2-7,TGTGCCTGGGCCCGGGACAGGGGGCTTAACGAGCAGTACTTC,CAWARDRGLNEQYF
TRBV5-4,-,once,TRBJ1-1,TGTGCCAGCAGCACATACAGGGATAGCACTGAAGCTTTCTTT,CASSTYRDSTEAFF
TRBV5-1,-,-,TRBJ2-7,TGCGCCAGCAGCTTACCAGGTTACGAGCAGTACTTC,CASSLPGYEQYF
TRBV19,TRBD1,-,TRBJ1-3,TGTGCCAGTCGAGGGGGCAACAGGGTATCGTCCGGAAACACCATATATTTT,CASRGGNRVSSGNTIYF